This TCR beta chain was identified during a study of T cell responses to AZD1222 COVID-19 vaccine (dated by TCRdb to the early 2020s). As for the study more broadly: A total of 233 trial participants underwent TCR sequencing, of whom about 210 received two doses of AZD1222 and about 26 received two doses of the MenACWY control vaccine. Trial participants were enrolled into age subgroups of 18-55, 56-69 and 70-plus years, which contained about 150, 28 and 57 TCR-sequenced participants, respectively. Summary of the overall study and its limitations: Conclusions about previously exposed vaccinees are limited because only six or seven AZD1222 recipients were SARS-CoV-2 seropositive at baseline. The whole spike protein was spanned by vaccine-associated CD4 TCRs, and dominant responses were seen in regions 160-218 and 743-854. In the small 56-69-year group, the increase in depth fell short of significance, most likely because of low power. After two AZD1222 doses, both the breadth and the depth of spike-specific TCRs were significantly higher than at day 0 and than in MenACWY recipients. Participants were mostly white British, with more females than males. The authors suggested clonal diversity may have been underestimated. Reportedly, close to half of the unique spike-specific TCRs recognized epitopes lying outside the regions that are mutated in the B.1.351 and B.1.1.7 variants. Because no day 14 peak-response samples were available, the repertoires could be characterized only after the peak T cell response.

In regard to this clone: Its cognate antigen has yet to be identified. No per-base quality is available; no much larger clone lies one base away.

The sample's time point label, in plain terms: about 28 days (+/-7) after the second vaccine dose. AZD1222 recipients with second doses at about 4 weeks or about 12 weeks were pooled, because spike-specific TCR depth and breadth did not differ between schedules. Vaccinee samples were obtained from the UK trials COV001 and COV002, which included a single-blind randomized controlled phase 2/3 trial of AZD1222 (ChAdOx1 nCoV-19) in healthy adults. For TCRbeta chain sequencing, PBMC samples from trial participants were taken at day 0 and at day 28 after the second dose. The CDR3 regions of human TCRbeta chains were analyzed by immunosequencing. Turning to the authors' computational methods: Repertoire TCRs were matched against a reference library of SARS-CoV-2-specific TCRs generated with the MIRA antigen-specificity platform. Breadth meant the fraction of unique TCRs that were SARS-CoV-2-associated, whereas depth meant the fraction of total T cells that were SARS-CoV-2-associated. Using the MIRA data, every spike-specific TCR was mapped to the spike region that the TCR reacted to and assigned to either a CD4 or a CD8 class. Log10-transformed breadth and depth values were compared by one-way ANOVA with Sidak's multiple comparisons tests. Sourced from immuneACCESS, this table was stored by TCRdb with only in-frame sequences that have V and J called. A share of the clones is absent; for the studies checked, an unresolved V gene accounts for under half, and the remainder has no known explanation. D and trimming were read from the DNA, whereas the V and J calls and clone size are those reported in that table. The sample table contains about 270,000 clones; only one count was recorded for 90% to 95% of them. Less than 0.6% of the sample comes from the top ten.

Sample: peripheral blood, taken 28 days after the second AZD1222 dose. This TCR derives from an adult who received the AZD1222 COVID-19 vaccine.

The CDR3 here reads CASSLRGNPRYRYEQYF. The bases read TGTGCCAGCAGTTTAAGGGGTAACCCAAGGTATCGCTACGAGCAGTACTTC. The V and J segments used are TRBV28 and TRBJ2-7; the D gene is perhaps TRBD1, on 5 matching bases. The CDR3 measures 17 amino acids from cysteine to phenylalanine. The kept DNA is CDR3 alone, 51 bases in frame from the first base. Trimming takes 2 bases from V and 3 bases from J, and the germline ends sit 20 bases apart. The germline V gene specifies MDHEN as CDR1 and SYDVKM as CDR2. The CDR3 plus the reference TRBV28 and TRBJ2-7 genes for the other parts give the full variable domain: DVKVTQSSRYLVKRTGEKVFLECVQDMDHENMFWYRQDPGLGLRLIYFSYDVKMKEKGDIPEGYSVSREKKERFSLILESASTNQTSMYLCASSLRGNPRYRYEQYFGPGTRLTVT.